These 32 T cell receptor beta chains came from one sample sequenced in a study of T cells in Graves' hyperthyroidism and ophthalmopathy. Amplified TCR beta CDR3 regions derived from RNA transcripts. The TCR CDR3 was amplified in a first-round RT-PCR using the HTBI primer set. MiXCR, applied by TCRdb to the multiplex PCR reads, yields one record per CDR3 protein. The repertoire consists of about 840,000 distinct CDR3 sequences, with over 35% occurring once and the leading ten covering 7.5% to 9.5%. The sequenced material came from blood. The receptor set was obtained from a man in his late teens or twenties with Graves' hyperthyroidism.

The rearrangement joins TRBV2 to TRBJ2-2; no definite D call. CDR1 and CDR2 from the germline V gene are SNHLY and FYNNEI. The CDR3 spans 14 residues. Trimming removed 7 bases at V and 1 base at J, with 10 bases between. The CDR3 sequence is CASTPWENTGELFF. The DNA for the CDR3 is TGTGCCAGCACGCCCTGGGAGAACACCGGGGAGCTGTTTTTT.

On this clonotype: This clone may be a read error of a much larger clone one base away. The rearrangement joins TRBV10-3 to TRBJ1-5; weak D call: TRBD1 (6 bases). The CDR3 totals 15 residues. Germline V CDR1 and CDR2: ENHRY, SYGVKD. DNA of the CDR3: TGTGCCAGCAGTTTAGGGGGGCTCGCCAATCAGCCCCAGCATTTT. Translating it yields CASSLGGLANQPQHF.

This clonotype was seen repeatedly, ten times or more. V gene TRBV2 combines with J gene TRBJ1-4; 8 bases fit TRBD1. The CDR3 covers 15 residues. Trimming took 8 bases from V and 8 from J; bases not matched to a gene: 13. The germline V gene encodes CDR1 SNHLY and CDR2 FYNNEI. CDR3 coding DNA: TGTGCCAGCCAGAAGGAAGACAGGGGAGGCGAAAAACTGTTTTTT. It codes for CASQKEDRGGEKLFF.

The V call is TRBV11-2, the J call TRBJ1-3; the D gene is possibly TRBD1 (5 bases). The CDR3 runs to 15 residues. Trimming stripped 4 bases from V and 4 bases from J, with 14 bases between. The germline CDR1 and CDR2 sequences are SGHAT and FQNNGV. The CDR3 nucleotides are TGTGCCAGCAGCTGGGGGTCGGGATCCGGAAACACCATATATTTT. Protein product: CASSWGSGSGNTIYF.

Many counts were recorded for this clonotype. The rearrangement joins TRBV29-1 to TRBJ1-2; D is perhaps TRBD1 (5 bases). There are 13 residues in the CDR3. CDR1 SQVTM and CDR2 ANQGSEA come from the germline V gene. The ends were cut back, 8 bases at V and 2 bases at J, with 15 bases in the middle. CDR3 in DNA: TGCAGCTATACGGACAACCTAAACTATGGCTACACCTTC. It yields the protein CSYTDNLNYGYTF.

This clonotype was seen a few times. V usage is TRBV6-6 and J usage is TRBJ1-5; the D is unclear. The CDR3 totals 14 residues. V shed 7 bases and J shed 3 bases, with 13 bases lying between them. CDR1 and CDR2 from the germline V gene are MNHNY and SVGAGI (reference sequence). The CDR3 DNA reads as TGTGCCAGCAAGGGCCCCATCTTCAATCAGCCCCAGCATTTT. This sequence encodes CASKGPIFNQPQHF.

There are many counts of this clonotype. The rearrangement joins TRBV4-1 to TRBJ1-5; unclear D gene. Germline lookup yields CDR1 MGHRA and CDR2 YSYEKL. Trimming shortened V by 0 bases and J by 7 bases, and 7 bases separated the two germline ends. This CDR3 is built from 13 residues. The CDR3 DNA is TGCGCCAGCAGCCAAGAGGAAGGGCAGCCCCAGCATTTT. It specifies CASSQEEGQPQHF.

The chain joins TRBV9 to TRBJ2-7, with D unresolved. In germline, CDR1 is SGDLS, CDR2 YYNGEE. This CDR3 has 11 residues. The V gene lost 7 bases and the J gene lost 5 bases, with 10 bases spanning the gap. The CDR3 bases are TGTGCCAGCGGGGAAGAAGACGAGCAGTACTTC. Its protein is CASGEEDEQYF.

This clonotype was observed a few times. The chain recombines TRBV5-4 with TRBJ2-7, with TRBD2 matching 10 bases. CDR1 and CDR2 from the germline V gene are SGHNT and YYREEE (reference sequence). The CDR3 consists of 12 residues. Trimming removed 3 bases from V and 7 bases from J; junction bases left unmatched: 1. As DNA, the CDR3 is TGTGCCAGCAGCTCGGGACTAGCGGAGCAGTACTTC. As protein: CASSSGLAEQYF.

There are many counts of this clonotype. The V and J genes are TRBV7-9 and TRBJ2-5; D is unresolved. Germline V gene sequence: CDR1 SEHNR, CDR2 FQNEAQ (reference sequence). CDR3 length: 13 residues. The V gene lost 4 bases and the J gene lost 1 base, with 7 bases spanning the gap. The CDR3 DNA follows: TGTGCCAGCAGCTCAATCGGCCAAGAGACCCAGTACTTC. Translation gives CASSSIGQETQYF.

This clonotype was counted at least ten times. The V call is TRBV29-1, the J call TRBJ1-1; D not resolved. This CDR3 has 8 amino acids. Looked up from germline, CDR1 is SQVTM and CDR2 is ANQGSEA. The V end was cut by 7 bases, the J end by 8 bases, with 5 bases between. The CDR3 bases are TGCAGCGCCTTCGAAGCTTTCTTT. This gives the protein CSAFEAFF.

The chain has TRBV4-1 and TRBJ2-2; D ambiguous. In germline, CDR1 is MGHRA, CDR2 YSYEKL. Trimming took 7 bases from V and 2 from J, leaving 5 bases between them. The CDR3 is made up of 12 amino acids. The CDR3 DNA sequence: TGCGCCAGCATCAGCAACACCGGGGAGCTGTTTTTT. Translated: CASISNTGELFF.

This clonotype has just a few counts. The chain employs TRBV7-2 and TRBJ1-4; 7 positions match TRBD1. Unmatched junction bases numbered 10, after V lost 4 bases and J lost 8 bases. The germline CDR1 and CDR2 sequences are SGHTA and FQGNSA. This CDR3 comprises 15 residues. DNA for the CDR3: TGTGCCAGCAGCTCCCTAGGGGGCTTTGAAGAAAAACTGTTTTTT. Amino acid sequence: CASSSLGGFEEKLFF.

The chain is built from TRBV14 and TRBJ2-3; the match to TRBD2 covers 7 bases. Germline CDR1 and CDR2: SGHDN and FVKESK. With 4 bases clipped from V and 1 base from J, the junction kept 11 bases outside the gene matches. CDR3 length: 17 residues. The CDR3 region is CASSPPGGRAGTDTQYF. The DNA for the CDR3 is TGTGCCAGCAGCCCCCCGGGAGGCAGGGCGGGCACAGATACGCAGTATTTT.

This clonotype was picked up a small number of times. The chain couples TRBV6-5 to TRBJ1-1; no clear D gene. Trimming stripped 7 bases from V and 3 bases from J, with 15 bases between. This CDR3 spans 14 amino acids. CDR1 is MNHEY and CDR2 is SVGAGI in the germline V gene. The CDR3 is CASIPEGGYTEAFF. DNA of the CDR3: TGTGCCAGCATCCCCGAGGGTGGGTACACTGAAGCTTTCTTT.

This clonotype occurred a few times. CDR3 amino acids: CASSEWGLKYNSPLHF. The CDR3 DNA reads as TGTGCCAGCAGTGAGTGGGGACTGAAATATAATTCACCCCTCCACTTT. The V call is TRBV6-1, the J call TRBJ1-6; TRBD1 might be the D (5 bases). Per germline, CDR1 MNHNS and CDR2 SASEGT. V lost 3 bases and J 4 bases, leaving 13 bases between the germline ends. The CDR3 is made up of 16 amino acids.

There are a few counts of this clonotype. This chain joins TRBV20-1 and TRBJ2-5, with TRBD2 matching 8 bases. There are 15 residues in the CDR3. Germline V gene sequence: CDR1 DFQATT, CDR2 SNEGSKA (reference sequence). The ends lost 4 bases at V and 5 bases at J; junction bases unmatched: 12. The CDR3 sequence: CSAKLSGGRGETQYF. CDR3 nucleotides: TGCAGTGCTAAACTAAGCGGGGGCCGGGGGGAGACCCAGTACTTC.

On this clonotype: This could be a read error, since a much larger clone is one nucleotide away. The J gene is TRBJ1-1, the V gene TRBV29-1; D is unresolved. The germline V gene has CDR1 SQVTM and CDR2 ANQGSEA. The CDR3 length is 11 residues. Trimming took 8 bases from V and 2 from J, leaving 9 bases between them. DNA of the CDR3: TGCAGCTTTGGAAACAACACTGAAGCTTTCTTT. Translation gives CSFGNNTEAFF.

This clonotype was found many times. The chain is built from TRBV11-2 and TRBJ2-5, with 9 bases that match TRBD2. The CDR3 has 13 residues. Germline trimming cut 10 bases from V and 3 bases from J; bases unmatched to any gene: 6. CDR1 is SGHAT and CDR2 is FQNNGV in the germline V gene. The CDR3 here is CATRSSGEETQYF. The CDR3 DNA is TGTGCCACCAGGTCTAGCGGGGAAGAGACCCAGTACTTC.

This chain links TRBV5-1 with TRBJ1-1; D not resolved. Trimming removed 0 bases at V and 5 bases at J, with 14 bases between. The CDR3 spans 15 residues. Per germline, CDR1 SGHRS and CDR2 YFSETQ. CDR3 coding DNA: TGCGCCAGCAGCTTGGGTCAAGGGAGGAGGACTGAAGCTTTCTTT. Amino acids: CASSLGQGRRTEAFF.

Of note for this clonotype: At one end, the junction sequence differs from germline, possibly due to a read error. The J gene is TRBJ2-7, the V gene TRBV10-3; D gene ambiguous. Germline V CDR1 and CDR2: ENHRY, SYGVKD. The CDR3 sequence is 12 residues long. The CDR3 DNA follows: TGTGCCAGCAGTTTGCCCCCTGACGAGCAGTACTTC. This codes for CASSLPPDEQYF.

The chain links TRBV19 to TRBJ1-1, with 8 positions matching TRBD1. This CDR3 region has 15 residues. Germline CDR1 and CDR2: LNHDA and SQIVND (reference sequence). V lost 5 bases, J lost 3 bases, and 8 bases stayed unmatched. In nucleotides, the CDR3 is TGTGCCAGTAGTCCACCCCCGGGACAGGACACTGAAGCTTTCTTT. It specifies CASSPPPGQDTEAFF. Supplemented by reference TRBV19 and TRBJ1-1, the full variable domain reads DGGITQSPKYLFRKEGQNVTLSCEQNLNHDAMYWYRQDPGQGLRLIYYSQIVNDFQKGDIAEGYSVSREKKESFPLTVTSAQKNPTAFYLCASSPPPGQDTEAFFGQGTRLTVV.

The V and J genes are TRBV6-5 and TRBJ2-7, with 10 bases identical to TRBD1. V gave up 10 bases and J gave up 5 bases; unmatched junction bases: 5. Germline V CDR1 and CDR2: MNHEY, SVGAGI. The CDR3 consists of 12 residues. CDR3 nucleotides: TGTGCCACCGGGACAGGGGTAAACGAGCAGTACTTC. Protein: CATGTGVNEQYF.

In the case of this clonotype: Possible read error: a much larger clone is one base away. CDR3: CGVGTRSYEQYF. The CDR3 coding sequence is TGCGGCGTTGGGACTAGGTCCTACGAGCAGTACTTC. V is TRBV29-1 and J is TRBJ2-7; 8 positions match TRBD2. CDR3 length: 12 residues. Per germline, CDR1 SQVTM and CDR2 ANQGSEA.

This clonotype was picked up many times. The CDR3 nucleotides read TGTGCCAGCAGCTTTGAGTACAGAAATTCACCCCTCCACTTT. Its translation: CASSFEYRNSPLHF. V is TRBV7-8 and J is TRBJ1-6; D is uncertain. Germline V gene data show CDR1 as SGHVS and CDR2 as FQNEAQ. The germline V and J ends were trimmed by 3 bases and 7 bases, with 10 bases remaining between them. This CDR3 spans 14 amino acids.

This clonotype was seen a single time. The chain recombines TRBV12-3 or TRBV12-4 with TRBJ1-2; no clear D. Trimming left V 6 bases short and J 8 bases short, with 7 bases between. The CDR3 loop spans 10 amino acids. CDR3 sequence: CASRTMGYTF. For the CDR3, the DNA is TGTGCCAGCAGAACTATGGGCTACACCTTC.

The J gene is TRBJ1-2, the V gene TRBV25-1; TRBD1 matches 12 bases. This CDR3 is 16 amino acids long. CDR1 and CDR2 from the germline V gene are MGHDK and SYGVNS. The V gene end was trimmed by 4 bases and the J gene end by 6 bases; junction bases not matched to a gene: 9. CDR3 bases: TGTGCCAGCAGTGTTCCGGGACAGGGGGCAACGGATGGCTACACCTTC. Its protein is CASSVPGQGATDGYTF.

The chain combines TRBV20-1 with TRBJ1-1, with 7 bases matching TRBD1. Trimming cost V 3 bases and J 0 bases; bases outside gene matches: 22. The CDR3 covers 20 residues. Germline V gene lookup returns CDR1 DFQATT and CDR2 SNEGSKA (reference sequence). This CDR3 is CSARGRTGASQLVMNTEAFF. CDR3 DNA sequence: TGCAGTGCTAGGGGCCGGACAGGAGCCTCTCAGCTTGTTATGAACACTGAAGCTTTCTTT.

The V and J genes are TRBV10-3 and TRBJ2-6, with TRBD1 matching over 9 bases. There are 12 residues in the CDR3. The junction had 12 bases not matched to a gene; V was cut back by 10 bases and J by 17 bases. CDR1 ENHRY and CDR2 SYGVKD come from the germline V gene. The CDR3 sequence: CATAGTGTGMTF. The CDR3 DNA reads TGTGCCACCGCCGGGACAGGGACCGGCATGACTTTC.

This clonotype was found a few times. A much larger clone lies a single base off, so this may be a read error. The gene calls are TRBV7-3 and TRBJ1-1; 7 nucleotides match TRBD1. This CDR3 region has 13 residues. In germline, CDR1 is SGHTA, CDR2 FQGTGA. The CDR3 sequence: CASSSVGGTEALF. CDR3 sequence (DNA): TGTGCCAGCAGCAGCGTAGGGGGCACTGAAGCTCTCTTT.

The chain employs TRBV20-1 and TRBJ2-2, with TRBD1 as a possible D gene (6 bases). There are 15 residues in the CDR3. In germline, CDR1 is DFQATT, CDR2 SNEGSKA (reference sequence). Trimming took 2 bases from V and 1 from J, leaving 11 bases between them. In DNA form, the CDR3 reads TGCAGTGCTAGACCGGGACACTTGAACACCGGGGAGCTGTTTTTT. Its protein product is CSARPGHLNTGELFF.

Remarks on this clonotype: It may be a read error: a sequence one base away is much more abundant. The rearrangement links TRBV6-5 to TRBJ1-6; 7 bases match TRBD1. After removal of 10 bases from V and 9 bases from J, the junction contained 9 bases not matched to a gene. Germline CDR1 MNHEY, CDR2 SVGAGI. The CDR3 contains 13 residues. Written as DNA, the CDR3 is TGTGCCACCGGGAGGGGGACAGCTTCACCCCTCCACTTT. Its translation is CATGRGTASPLHF.